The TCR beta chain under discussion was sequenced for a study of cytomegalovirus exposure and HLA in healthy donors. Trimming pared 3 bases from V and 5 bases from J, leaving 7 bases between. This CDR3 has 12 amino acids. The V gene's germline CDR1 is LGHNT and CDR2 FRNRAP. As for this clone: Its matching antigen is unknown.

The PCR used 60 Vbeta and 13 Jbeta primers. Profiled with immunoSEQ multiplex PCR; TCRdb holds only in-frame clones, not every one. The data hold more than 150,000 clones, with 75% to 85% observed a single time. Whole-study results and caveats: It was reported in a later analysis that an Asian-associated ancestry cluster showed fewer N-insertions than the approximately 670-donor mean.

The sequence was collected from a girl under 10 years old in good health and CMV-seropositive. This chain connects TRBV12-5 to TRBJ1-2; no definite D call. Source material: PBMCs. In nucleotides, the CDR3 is TGTGCTAGTGGTTTTCCCTTATATGGCTACACCTTC. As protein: CASGFPLYGYTF.